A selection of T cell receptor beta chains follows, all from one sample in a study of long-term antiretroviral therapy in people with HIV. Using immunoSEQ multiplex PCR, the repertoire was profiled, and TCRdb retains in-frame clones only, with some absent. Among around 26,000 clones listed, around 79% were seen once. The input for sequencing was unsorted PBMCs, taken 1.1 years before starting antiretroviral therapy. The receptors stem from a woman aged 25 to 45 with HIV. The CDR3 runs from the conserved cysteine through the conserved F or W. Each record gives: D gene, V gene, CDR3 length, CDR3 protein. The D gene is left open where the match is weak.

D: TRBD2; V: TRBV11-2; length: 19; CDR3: CASSQGKLTRTSGHYEQYF
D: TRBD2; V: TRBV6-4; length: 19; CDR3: CASPLAGGATRPLTDTQYF
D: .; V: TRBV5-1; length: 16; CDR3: CASSFGQSSYNSPLHF
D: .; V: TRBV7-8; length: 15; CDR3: CASSPGTQRREKLFF
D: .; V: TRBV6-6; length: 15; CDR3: CASSYQGGLSETQYF
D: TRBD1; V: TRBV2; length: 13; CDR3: CASTGQGVNEQFF
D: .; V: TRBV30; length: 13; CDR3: CAWSVSGPGEQFF
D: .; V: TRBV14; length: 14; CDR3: CASSSSLWTGELFF
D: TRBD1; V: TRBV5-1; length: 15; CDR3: CASSWGQGTTYEQYF
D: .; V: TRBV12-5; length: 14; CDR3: CASGLGTGPAEAFF
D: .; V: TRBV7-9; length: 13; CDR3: CASSTGMNTEAFF
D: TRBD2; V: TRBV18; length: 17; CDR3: CASSPGGGATILNEQFF
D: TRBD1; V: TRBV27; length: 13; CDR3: CASSLGQYYEQYF
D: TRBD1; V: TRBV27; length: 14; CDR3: CAKPGTGKNTEAFF
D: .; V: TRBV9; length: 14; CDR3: CASGPGAWADEQFF
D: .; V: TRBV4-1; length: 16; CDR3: CASSQAVGGAVRTQYF
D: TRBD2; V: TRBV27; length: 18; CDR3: CASSLFFSASGGGGTQYF
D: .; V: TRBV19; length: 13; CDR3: CASSMARADIQYF
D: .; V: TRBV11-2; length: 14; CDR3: CASSDNRAGNTIYF
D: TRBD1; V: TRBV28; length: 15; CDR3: CASSHRGQGGSPLHF
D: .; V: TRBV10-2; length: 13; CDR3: CASSESSYWGYTF
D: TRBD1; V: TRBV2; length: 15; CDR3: CASSRDRGQGAEAFF
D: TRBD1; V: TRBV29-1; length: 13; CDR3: CSVDRDVGTEAFF
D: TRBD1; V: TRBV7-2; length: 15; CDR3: CASSLVAGGAETQYF
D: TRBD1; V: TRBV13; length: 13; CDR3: CASSLRTGREQYF
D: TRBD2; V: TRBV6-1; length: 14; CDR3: CASDPSGAVETQYF
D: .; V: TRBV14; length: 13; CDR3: CASSLGQNYGYTF
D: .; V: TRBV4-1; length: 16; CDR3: CASSQGSGTASYEQYF
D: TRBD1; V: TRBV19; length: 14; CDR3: CASSMTGEDTEAFF
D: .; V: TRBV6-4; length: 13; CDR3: CASSRSLADTQYF
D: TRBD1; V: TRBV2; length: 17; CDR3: CASSAGTGDTTNYGYTF
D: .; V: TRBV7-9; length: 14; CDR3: CASSLGGYYNEQFF
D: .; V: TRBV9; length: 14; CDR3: CASSPWTEYNEQFF
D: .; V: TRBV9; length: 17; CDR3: CASSPAGQSSGANVLTF
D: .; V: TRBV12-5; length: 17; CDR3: CASGLAGSAATNEKLFF
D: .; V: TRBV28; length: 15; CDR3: CASSPRDISNYGYTF
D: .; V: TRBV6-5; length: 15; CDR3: CASSQTGSLNSPLHF
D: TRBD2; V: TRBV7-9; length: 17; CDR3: CASSPVGGGSSYNEQFF
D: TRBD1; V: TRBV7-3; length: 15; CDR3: CASSLSTGDVHGYTF
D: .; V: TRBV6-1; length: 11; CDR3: CASKGYTEAFF
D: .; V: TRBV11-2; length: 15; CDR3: CASTTQGLGNEKLFF
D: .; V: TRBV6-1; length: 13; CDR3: CASSDTGLQPQHF